This TCR beta chain was captured by sequencing in a study of identifying expanded T cells in peripheral blood. Here immunoSEQ multiplex PCR was the method, and the copy in TCRdb shows in-frame clones only, minus some. The sample gives 70,000 to 100,000 clones, about 88% of which show up once; around 20% is in the top ten. In germline, CDR1 is SGHRS, CDR2 YFSETQ. The V end lost 8 bases, the J end lost 6 bases, and 21 bases lay between the germline ends. The CDR3 totals 15 residues. The origin of this receptor is a person aged 18-70 years in good health. The material sequenced was blood. The chain carries TRBV5-1 and TRBJ1-5, with D hard to call. CDR3 in DNA: TGCGCCAGTCAAAGGCGAGGGAGGCGGCGTCAGCCCCAGCATTTT. Translation gives CASQRRGRRRQPQHF.